A selection of T cell receptor beta chains follows, all from one sample in a study of chemoradiotherapy in HPV16-positive cancers. Generated by immunoSEQ multiplex PCR, the TCRdb table keeps only in-frame clones and is missing some. This table has 40,000 to 60,000 clones, about nine tenths appearing once. Sequencing used blood, obtained from a patient who underwent chemoradiotherapy. These receptors were taken from a human donor with HPV-associated anogenital cancer. Both conserved end residues are part of each CDR3. The order of the fields is D gene, V gene, clone size, J gene, CDR3 DNA, CDR3 protein. The D gene is left open where the match is weak. Expanded clones get a size class; other rows say once, few or many, or leave the size out.

-	TRBV10-3	-	TRBJ1-5	TGTGCCATCAGGCAGGGGAATCAGCCCCAGCATTTT	CAIRQGNQPQHF
-	TRBV7-6	-	TRBJ2-3	TGTGCCAGCAGCCTCCGAGATACGCAGTATTTT	CASSLRDTQYF
-	TRBV5-8	-	TRBJ2-5	TGTGCCAGCAGCCCAGGGACAAACCAAGAGACCCAGTACTTC	CASSPGTNQETQYF
TRBD1	TRBV30	-	TRBJ1-5	TGTGCCTGGAGTTCAGGGGGGACAGGGAATCAGCCCCAGCATTTT	CAWSSGGTGNQPQHF
-	TRBV11-2	-	TRBJ2-7	TGTGCCAGCAGCTACCGGGAGACAGGCGAGCAGTACTTC	CASSYRETGEQYF
TRBD1	TRBV11-2	-	TRBJ1-2	TGTGCCAGCAGCTTGGGACAGACGGGAGGTGGCTACACCTTC	CASSLGQTGGGYTF
-	TRBV4-2	-	TRBJ2-2	TGTGCCAGCAGTCTACTCCTCCTGACGGGGGACAACACCGGGGAGCTGTTTTTT	CASSLLLLTGDNTGELFF
-	TRBV5-4	-	TRBJ2-7	TGTGCCAGCAGCTTGGTGGACCTTGAGGACGAGCAGTACTTC	CASSLVDLEDEQYF
-	TRBV7-2	once	TRBJ2-3	TGTGCCAGCAGCCCAAACGGGCTGAACACAGATACGCAGTATTTT	CASSPNGLNTDTQYF
-	TRBV19	-	TRBJ1-1	TGTGCCAGTAGTCCCCGACCCGAGAACACTGAAGCTTTCTTT	CASSPRPENTEAFF
-	TRBV19	-	TRBJ1-2	TGTGCCAGTAGACCGGACATAACTAACTATGGCTACACCTTC	CASRPDITNYGYTF
-	TRBV9	-	TRBJ1-2	TGTGCCAGCAGCGTAGGGCGGGGGAACATTGAGTATGGCTACACCTTC	CASSVGRGNIEYGYTF
TRBD1	TRBV11-3	-	TRBJ2-6	TGTGCCAGCAGCCAACAGGGGGCGGTCTCTGGGGCCAACGTCCTGACTTTC	CASSQQGAVSGANVLTF
TRBD2	TRBV7-2	-	TRBJ2-5	TGTGCCAGCAGCCACGGCTCGGGGGGCCAAGAGACCCAGTACTTC	CASSHGSGGQETQYF
-	TRBV18	once	TRBJ1-3	TGTGCCAGCTCACTCGATCCTTCGGGGGCTGGAAACACCATATATTTT	CASSLDPSGAGNTIYF
-	TRBV7-9	once	TRBJ2-7	TGTGCCAGCAGCTTCTCCTCCGGGAAGAACGAGCAGTACTTC	CASSFSSGKNEQYF
-	TRBV12-5	-	TRBJ1-5	TGTGCTAGTGGTTTGGTACCGGGAGGCTCTTATAGCAATCAGCCCCAGCATTTT	CASGLVPGGSYSNQPQHF
-	TRBV10-1	few	TRBJ1-1	TGCGCCAGCAGTGAGGGATACCCGAACACTGAAGCTTTCTTT	CASSEGYPNTEAFF
-	TRBV19	-	TRBJ2-3	TGTGCCAGTAGTTGGGGAGCAGATACGCAGTATTTT	CASSWGADTQYF
-	TRBV14	-	TRBJ2-1	TGTGCCAGCAGCCAAGTGGGGCGAGGTTACAATGAGCAGTTCTTC	CASSQVGRGYNEQFF
TRBD2	TRBV5-1	-	TRBJ2-1	TGCGCCAGCAGCTTGAGGCTAGCGGGAGATCATGAGCAGTTCTTC	CASSLRLAGDHEQFF
-	TRBV10-3	-	TRBJ2-2	TGTGCCATCAGTGAAGTAGCGAACACCGGGGAGCTGTTTTTT	CAISEVANTGELFF
TRBD1	TRBV29-1	-	TRBJ2-7	TGCAGCGTTGAACAGGGGGCTGGCTACGAGCAGTACTTC	CSVEQGAGYEQYF
-	TRBV4-3	-	TRBJ2-1	TGCGCCAGCAGCCAAGGGGCAGATTACAATGAGCAGTTCTTC	CASSQGADYNEQFF
-	TRBV7-6	once	TRBJ1-3	TGTGCCAGCAGCTTAGGAACAGGGAGCTCTGGAAACACCATATATTTT	CASSLGTGSSGNTIYF
-	TRBV7-2	-	TRBJ2-2	TGTGCCAGCAGCTTAGCCGGAACCTTGAACACCGGGGAGCTGTTTTTT	CASSLAGTLNTGELFF
TRBD1	TRBV19	-	TRBJ1-2	TGTGCCAGCCTCGACAGGGGCAACTATGGCTACACCTTC	CASLDRGNYGYTF
-	TRBV5-1	once	TRBJ2-2	TGCGCCAGCAGCACGTCCGGGGGAAGCACCGGGGAGCTGTTTTTT	CASSTSGGSTGELFF
-	TRBV7-9	-	TRBJ1-1	TGTGCCAGCAGCGTCATGGGGGCGGGGACTGAAGCTTTCTTT	CASSVMGAGTEAFF
TRBD1	TRBV5-1	-	TRBJ1-1	TGCGCCAGCAGCCAGACGGACAGGGACAACACTGAAGCTTTCTTT	CASSQTDRDNTEAFF
-	TRBV7-9	-	TRBJ2-1	TGTGCCAGCAGCATAGGACCACGAAACTTTGAGCAGTTCTTC	CASSIGPRNFEQFF
TRBD2	TRBV12-5	-	TRBJ2-1	TGTGCTAGTGGCCCGCGGGAGGGCTCCTACAATGAGCAGTTCTTC	CASGPREGSYNEQFF
-	TRBV7-9	-	TRBJ2-2	TGTGCCAGCAGCTTAGAATACCCGAACACCGGGGAGCTGTTTTTT	CASSLEYPNTGELFF
TRBD1	TRBV7-8	-	TRBJ1-5	TGTGCCAGCAGCTTAGCCGGACAGGGGACCCGGCAGCCCCAGCATTTT	CASSLAGQGTRQPQHF
-	TRBV18	-	TRBJ2-5	TGTGCCAGCTCACCTAGCGGTCGGGAGACCCAGTACTTC	CASSPSGRETQYF